This TCR beta chain was retrieved from a study of T-cell memory formation after mild COVID-19. Overall study context: Each donor largely had its own TCR clusters.

The germline CDR1 and CDR2 sequences are MNHEY and SVGEGT. This CDR3 contains 16 residues. Trimming left V 0 bases short and J 3 bases short, with 12 bases between. A word on this clonotype: Antigen unknown.

TCR alpha and TCR beta cDNA libraries carrying sample barcodes and UMIs came from 5'RACE with constant-segment primers. TCRdb reprocessed the 5' RACE reads via MiXCR and lists one record per CDR3 protein. The sample includes fewer than 700,000 distinct CDR3 sequences, about a fifth seen only once; the top ten take roughly 8.1%. Study conclusions and caveats: Pre-infection memory already had some responding clones, implying cross-reactive memory joined. Contracting clones from day 15 to 85 showed balanced CD4/CD8; later expanders favored CD4+.

Sequencing used PBMCs or a T cell subset sorted from them (not recorded which). This TCR derives from an adult woman who had mild COVID-19 (a few samples of this study predate the infection). Cell type and time point are not known. This chain links TRBV6-2 or TRBV6-3 with TRBJ2-1; D gene unclear. The CDR3 sequence is CASSYSIQSLYNEQFF. The DNA for the CDR3 is TGTGCCAGCAGTTACTCGATCCAGAGTCTCTACAATGAGCAGTTCTTC.